These T cell receptor beta chains were read from a single sample in a study of cytomegalovirus exposure and HLA in healthy donors. Produced via immunoSEQ multiplex PCR; TCRdb's table is partial and in-frame only. The sample has about 160,000 clones; roughly 84% are singletons. The sample was PBMCs. The receptors here all came from a man younger than 45 in good health and CMV-seronegative. CDR3s include the opening cysteine and the closing phenylalanine or tryptophan. The D gene is left open where the match is weak. Clone size is given for some rows only: seen once, a few or many times, or a class if the clone is expanded.

.	TRBJ1-6	.	TRBV28	TGTGCCAGCAGTGCATCCTTAAGCAATTCACCCCTCCACTTT	CASSASLSNSPLHF
.	TRBJ2-1	.	TRBV18	TGTGCCAGCTCCCTCAGAGGAAGTGAGCAGTTCTTC	CASSLRGSEQFF
.	TRBJ2-1	.	TRBV11-2	TGTGCCAGCAGCCAATGGAGCACCTACAATGAGCAGTTCTTC	CASSQWSTYNEQFF
.	TRBJ2-7	.	TRBV28	TGTGCCAGCAGTTTCCAGGGGTTCGCCTACGAGCAGTACTTC	CASSFQGFAYEQYF
.	TRBJ1-5	.	TRBV30	TGTGCCTGGAGTGTACAGGGTTCCCAGCCCCAGCATTTT	CAWSVQGSQPQHF
.	TRBJ1-2	.	TRBV11-2	TGTGCCAGCAGCTCCAGCCCGGGGAGGTATGGCTACACCTTC	CASSSSPGRYGYTF
.	TRBJ2-4	TRBD1	TRBV9	TGTGCCAGCAGCGTAACAGGGGACGCAGCCAAAAACATTCAGTACTTC	CASSVTGDAAKNIQYF
.	TRBJ2-1	.	TRBV27	TGTGCCAGCAGTTTATATGGCGGGACCCCAATTAGCTCCTACAATGAGCAGTTCTTC	CASSLYGGTPISSYNEQFF
once	TRBJ2-3	TRBD2	TRBV27	TGTGCCAGCAGTTTTTATCCCGGACTAGCGGGGCCCAGCGCAGATACGCAGTATTTT	CASSFYPGLAGPSADTQYF
.	TRBJ2-7	.	TRBV7-6	TGTGCCAGCAGCTTAGGACGGGGTCTGGGTTACGAGCAGTACTTC	CASSLGRGLGYEQYF
.	TRBJ2-4	TRBD1	TRBV5-1	TGCGCCAGCAGCCTAGACAGGGGGAGCAAAAACATTCAGTACTTC	CASSLDRGSKNIQYF
.	TRBJ2-1	.	TRBV11-3	TGTGCCAGCAGCCCAAGTCTAGCGTCCTACAATGAGCAGTTCTTC	CASSPSLASYNEQFF
.	TRBJ1-1	.	TRBV29-1	TGCAGCGTTGGACAGTCTTCCATGAACACTGAAGCTTTCTTT	CSVGQSSMNTEAFF
.	TRBJ2-3	TRBD2	TRBV5-4	TGTGCCAGCAGCTCTAGCGGGCGCGACACAGATACGCAGTATTTT	CASSSSGRDTDTQYF
.	TRBJ2-5	TRBD2	TRBV5-1	TGCGCCAGCAGCTCCGGGGGGGGACGGGAGACCCAGTACTTC	CASSSGGGRETQYF
.	TRBJ1-5	.	TRBV2	TGTGCCAGCAGTGAGTGGACAGTTAGCAATCAGCCCCAGCATTTT	CASSEWTVSNQPQHF
once	TRBJ2-7	.	TRBV6-5	TGTGCCAGCACTAAACCACTGCCCAGGGGTTATGAGCAGTACTTC	CASTKPLPRGYEQYF
few	TRBJ1-6	TRBD1	TRBV4-1	TGCGCCAGCAGCCAAGCCCTGACAGGGGGGGGAAATTCACCCCTCCACTTT	CASSQALTGGGNSPLHF
.	TRBJ2-5	.	TRBV5-1	TGCGCCAGCAGCTTGGACAGTTTCGAGACCCAGTACTTC	CASSLDSFETQYF
once	TRBJ2-3	TRBD1	TRBV9	TGTGCCAGCAGCGTTGCCCCGGGACAGGGTGGGACAGATACGCAGTATTTT	CASSVAPGQGGTDTQYF
.	TRBJ2-3	TRBD2	TRBV2	TGTGCTCGCCAGGGACTAGCGGGGAGCACAGATACGCAGTATTTT	CARQGLAGSTDTQYF
.	TRBJ2-7	TRBD1	TRBV6-1	TGTGCCAGCAGTTGGACAGGGGAGACCTACGAGCAGTACTTC	CASSWTGETYEQYF
.	TRBJ2-3	TRBD2	TRBV7-7	TGTGCCAGCAGCTTACTAGCGGGAGAGGGGGATACGCAGTATTTT	CASSLLAGEGDTQYF
.	TRBJ2-7	.	TRBV18	TGTGCCAGCTCACCAAGAGACAACGAGCAGTACTTC	CASSPRDNEQYF
.	TRBJ1-4	TRBD1	TRBV28	TGTGCCAGCAGTCCGACAGGGGGCGGGGAAAAACTGTTTTTT	CASSPTGGGEKLFF
.	TRBJ2-7	.	TRBV5-6	TGTGCCAGCAGCTTCCAGGAATACGAGCAGTACTTC	CASSFQEYEQYF
few	TRBJ2-3	.	TRBV5-4	TGTGCCAGCAACTTAGGACAGAGCACAGATACGCAGTATTTT	CASNLGQSTDTQYF
.	TRBJ1-1	.	TRBV6-1	TGTGCCAGCAGGGAGGACAGGAACACTGAAGCTTTCTTT	CASREDRNTEAFF
.	TRBJ2-5	TRBD2	TRBV7-7	TGTGCTAGCAGCTCTGCCGCTAGCGGGGGGGCCGTAGAGACCCAGTACTTC	CASSSAASGGAVETQYF
few	TRBJ2-3	TRBD2	TRBV18	TGTGCCAGCTCACCACGGGGAGCGGGGCCGGCGGATACGCAGTATTTT	CASSPRGAGPADTQYF
.	TRBJ1-2	.	TRBV2	TGTGCCAGCGGACCTCTGCAGGGGAGTGCTGGCTACACCTTC	CASGPLQGSAGYTF
once	TRBJ1-2	TRBD1	TRBV5-6	TGTGCCAGCAGCCAGGGACAGGGCCCCTATGGCTACACCTTC	CASSQGQGPYGYTF
.	TRBJ2-2	TRBD1	TRBV27	TGTGCCAGCAGTAGAACAGGGGTGGGGACCGGGGAGCTGTTTTTT	CASSRTGVGTGELFF
.	TRBJ2-2	TRBD2	TRBV2	TGTGCCAGCAGCGGACTAGCGACGAACACCGGGGAGCTGTTTTTT	CASSGLATNTGELFF
.	TRBJ2-3	TRBD2	TRBV9	TGTGCCAGCAGCGTAGCCCCCCAAACAGCGGGAGTAGGGGATACGCAGTATTTT	CASSVAPQTAGVGDTQYF
.	TRBJ1-1	.	TRBV6-6	TGTGCCAGCGGTTCGAGGATGAACACTGAAGCTTTCTTT	CASGSRMNTEAFF
.	TRBJ2-5	TRBD2	TRBV5-1	TGCGCCAGCAGCCGCGGAACGAGAGCGGGAGTGAGTGGTGAGACCCAGTACTTC	CASSRGTRAGVSGETQYF
.	TRBJ1-1	TRBD1	TRBV19	TGTGCCAGTAGTAAAGGACAGGGGAGAGGAACTGAAGCTTTCTTT	CASSKGQGRGTEAFF
.	TRBJ2-7	TRBD2	TRBV5-1	TGCGCCAGCAGCTTGGGACTAGCGAACCCTAGCTACGAGCAGTACTTC	CASSLGLANPSYEQYF
.	TRBJ2-5	TRBD1	TRBV7-2	TGTGCCAGCACCTCCGGGACAGGCGGATTGTGGGGAGAGACCCAGTACTTC	CASTSGTGGLWGETQYF
.	TRBJ1-1	.	TRBV29-1	TGCAGCGTACTCACAGGGTCCAGTGAAGCTTTCTTT	CSVLTGSSEAFF
.	TRBJ2-1	.	TRBV11-3	TGTGCCAGCAGCCCCCGGGAAAGCTCCTACAATGAGCAGTTCTTC	CASSPRESSYNEQFF
few	TRBJ2-7	.	TRBV10-1	TGCGCCAGCAGTGAAGGACGGGACTCTTACGAGCAGTACTTC	CASSEGRDSYEQYF
.	TRBJ1-1	.	TRBV6-5	TGTGCCAGCAGTCAGACAGCAAACACTGAAGCTTTCTTT	CASSQTANTEAFF
.	TRBJ2-5	.	TRBV5-1	TGCGCCAGCAGCCCGGGGGAAGAGACCCAGTACTTC	CASSPGEETQYF
.	TRBJ2-7	TRBD1	TRBV7-8	TGTGCCAGCAGCCCCGAGGGACAGGGCCCCTACGAGCAGTACTTC	CASSPEGQGPYEQYF
.	TRBJ2-7	TRBD2	TRBV6-5	TGTGCCAGCAGTCCAGGGACTAGCAGCTCCTACGAGCAGTACTTC	CASSPGTSSSYEQYF
few	TRBJ1-6	.	TRBV11-1	TGTGCCAGCAGCCTCGGACAGAATTCACCCCTCCACTTT	CASSLGQNSPLHF